These T cell receptor beta chains were read from a single sample in a study of blood T cell repertoires in COVID-19. Produced via immunoSEQ multiplex PCR; TCRdb's table is partial and in-frame only. The sample has tens of thousands of clones, approximately 81% seen once. Specimen: peripheral blood. These receptors were taken from a man in his sixties with COVID-19, enrolled during active disease. Both conserved end residues are part of each CDR3. The order of the fields is V gene, clone size, J gene, D gene, CDR3 protein, CDR3 DNA. A D gene is named only where the DNA matches it firmly. Expanded clones are given a class, and other clones once, few, many or no size at all.

V gene: TRBV7-3
clone size: NA
J gene: TRBJ2-1
D gene: TRBD2
CDR3 protein: CASSFTSGSFNEQFF
CDR3 DNA: TGTGCCAGCAGCTTTACTAGCGGGAGTTTCAATGAGCAGTTCTTC

V gene: TRBV19
clone size: NA
J gene: TRBJ1-4
D gene: NA
CDR3 protein: CASSIRATNEKLFF
CDR3 DNA: TGTGCCAGTAGTATCAGGGCAACTAATGAAAAACTGTTTTTT

V gene: TRBV14
clone size: few
J gene: TRBJ1-3
D gene: NA
CDR3 protein: CASSQDGGTHGSGNTIYF
CDR3 DNA: TGTGCCAGCAGCCAAGATGGGGGGACGCATGGCTCTGGAAACACCATATATTTT

V gene: TRBV9
clone size: NA
J gene: TRBJ1-3
D gene: TRBD1
CDR3 protein: CASSSWDRGRDTIYF
CDR3 DNA: TGTGCCAGCAGCAGCTGGGACAGGGGGCGGGACACCATATATTTT

V gene: TRBV24-1
clone size: NA
J gene: TRBJ2-7
D gene: NA
CDR3 protein: CATSGTTYEQYF
CDR3 DNA: TGTGCCACCAGTGGAACTACCTACGAGCAGTACTTC

V gene: TRBV13
clone size: NA
J gene: TRBJ2-1
D gene: NA
CDR3 protein: CASRPTQGVQGYINEQFF
CDR3 DNA: TGTGCCAGCAGACCCACTCAAGGAGTCCAGGGCTATATCAATGAGCAGTTCTTC

V gene: TRBV2
clone size: NA
J gene: TRBJ2-7
D gene: TRBD2
CDR3 protein: CASNGLAGAYEQYF
CDR3 DNA: TGTGCCAGCAACGGACTAGCGGGGGCCTACGAGCAGTACTTC

V gene: TRBV19
clone size: NA
J gene: TRBJ1-1
D gene: NA
CDR3 protein: CASCPLRMNTEAFF
CDR3 DNA: TGTGCCAGTTGTCCCCTGAGAATGAACACTGAAGCTTTCTTT

V gene: TRBV10-3
clone size: few
J gene: TRBJ2-3
D gene: NA
CDR3 protein: CAISESAGALSDTQYF
CDR3 DNA: TGTGCCATCAGTGAGTCGGCGGGGGCCCTTTCCGATACGCAGTATTTT

V gene: TRBV5-4
clone size: few
J gene: TRBJ2-1
D gene: TRBD2
CDR3 protein: CASRRTSESYNEQFF
CDR3 DNA: TGTGCCAGCCGCCGCACTAGCGAGTCCTACAATGAGCAGTTCTTC

V gene: TRBV4-1
clone size: NA
J gene: TRBJ2-3
D gene: TRBD2
CDR3 protein: CASSQRGMRRTSGITDTQYF
CDR3 DNA: TGCGCCAGCAGCCAAAGGGGGATGAGGCGGACTAGCGGGATTACAGATACGCAGTATTTT

V gene: TRBV7-3
clone size: NA
J gene: TRBJ2-1
D gene: TRBD2
CDR3 protein: CASSPSLAGGPGNEQFF
CDR3 DNA: TGTGCCAGCAGCCCGTCTCTAGCGGGAGGACCAGGGAATGAGCAGTTCTTC

V gene: TRBV10-3
clone size: NA
J gene: TRBJ2-1
D gene: TRBD2
CDR3 protein: CAITPGLAGGSSNYNEQFF
CDR3 DNA: TGTGCCATCACCCCGGGACTAGCGGGGGGTTCTTCGAACTACAATGAGCAGTTCTTC

V gene: TRBV11-2
clone size: NA
J gene: TRBJ2-1
D gene: TRBD2
CDR3 protein: CASSLAERGIKLFF
CDR3 DNA: TGTGCCAGCAGCTTAGCGGAGCGGGGGATCAAATTGTTCTTC

V gene: TRBV6-5
clone size: NA
J gene: TRBJ1-5
D gene: NA
CDR3 protein: CASSFADKDQPQHF
CDR3 DNA: TGTGCCAGCAGTTTCGCTGACAAGGATCAGCCCCAGCATTTT

V gene: TRBV6-5
clone size: NA
J gene: TRBJ1-2
D gene: TRBD1
CDR3 protein: CASSYDGTANYGYTF
CDR3 DNA: TGTGCCAGCAGTTATGATGGGACAGCAAACTATGGCTACACCTTC

V gene: TRBV19
clone size: NA
J gene: TRBJ1-3
D gene: NA
CDR3 protein: CASKSLRARNTIYF
CDR3 DNA: TGTGCCAGTAAATCTTTGAGGGCTCGAAACACCATATATTTT

V gene: TRBV6-5
clone size: NA
J gene: TRBJ1-6
D gene: NA
CDR3 protein: CASRPTDGDSPLHF
CDR3 DNA: TGTGCCAGCAGACCGACCGACGGAGATTCACCCCTCCACTTT

V gene: TRBV12-5
clone size: NA
J gene: TRBJ1-1
D gene: TRBD1
CDR3 protein: CASGLFRDRDLAFF
CDR3 DNA: TGTGCTAGTGGTTTGTTTCGCGACAGGGATCTAGCTTTCTTT

V gene: TRBV27
clone size: NA
J gene: TRBJ2-7
D gene: NA
CDR3 protein: CASCSGFGEQYF
CDR3 DNA: TGTGCCAGTTGTTCGGGGTTCGGCGAGCAGTACTTC

V gene: TRBV4-1
clone size: NA
J gene: TRBJ1-1
D gene: NA
CDR3 protein: CASSQRMNTEAFF
CDR3 DNA: TGCGCCAGCAGCCAGCGGATGAACACTGAAGCTTTCTTT

V gene: TRBV7-3
clone size: NA
J gene: TRBJ1-1
D gene: NA
CDR3 protein: CASSFSQRTEAFF
CDR3 DNA: TGTGCCAGCAGCTTTTCCCAGCGCACTGAAGCTTTCTTT

V gene: TRBV25-1
clone size: NA
J gene: TRBJ2-3
D gene: NA
CDR3 protein: CASSDYIGDTQYF
CDR3 DNA: TGTGCCAGCAGTGATTACATCGGGGATACGCAGTATTTT

V gene: TRBV6-5
clone size: NA
J gene: TRBJ1-2
D gene: NA
CDR3 protein: CASSFRQDGNYGYTF
CDR3 DNA: TGTGCCAGCAGTTTTAGACAGGATGGGAATTATGGCTACACCTTC

V gene: TRBV5-4
clone size: NA
J gene: TRBJ2-7
D gene: TRBD1
CDR3 protein: CASSSGSGQGFEQYF
CDR3 DNA: TGTGCCAGCAGCTCGGGGAGTGGACAGGGCTTCGAGCAGTACTTC

V gene: TRBV5-6
clone size: NA
J gene: TRBJ1-2
D gene: NA
CDR3 protein: CASSFGAANYGYTF
CDR3 DNA: TGTGCCAGCAGCTTTGGGGCAGCTAACTATGGCTACACCTTC

V gene: TRBV10-2
clone size: NA
J gene: TRBJ1-6
D gene: NA
CDR3 protein: CASSESTGRGDSPLHF
CDR3 DNA: TGCGCCAGCAGTGAGAGCACAGGGAGGGGGGATTCACCCCTCCACTTT

V gene: TRBV10-3
clone size: NA
J gene: TRBJ1-4
D gene: TRBD1
CDR3 protein: CATQSGASTGGISNEKLFF
CDR3 DNA: TGTGCCACCCAGAGTGGGGCTTCGACAGGGGGTATTTCTAATGAAAAACTGTTTTTT

V gene: TRBV30
clone size: NA
J gene: TRBJ1-3
D gene: NA
CDR3 protein: CAYSGGLSGNTIYF
CDR3 DNA: TGTGCCTACTCGGGGGGGTTGTCTGGAAACACCATATATTTT